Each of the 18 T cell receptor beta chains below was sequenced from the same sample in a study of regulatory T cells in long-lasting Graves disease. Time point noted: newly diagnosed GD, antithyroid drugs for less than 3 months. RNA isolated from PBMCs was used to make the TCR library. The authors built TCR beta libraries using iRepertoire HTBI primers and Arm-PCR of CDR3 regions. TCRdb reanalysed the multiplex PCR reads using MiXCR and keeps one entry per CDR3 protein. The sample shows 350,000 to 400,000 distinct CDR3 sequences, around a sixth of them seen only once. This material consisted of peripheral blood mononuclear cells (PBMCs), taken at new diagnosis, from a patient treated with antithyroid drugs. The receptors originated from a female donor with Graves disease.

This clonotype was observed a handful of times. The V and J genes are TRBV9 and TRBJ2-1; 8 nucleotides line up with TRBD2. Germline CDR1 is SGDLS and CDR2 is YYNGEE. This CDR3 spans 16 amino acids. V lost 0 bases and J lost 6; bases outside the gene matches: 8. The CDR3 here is CASSVEGLVIGNEQFF. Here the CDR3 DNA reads TGTGCCAGCAGCGTAGAGGGACTAGTGATAGGCAATGAGCAGTTCTTC.

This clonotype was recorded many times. The CDR3 region has the DNA TGCAGCGTTGCGACCTCAGGGGAACATGAGCAGTTCTTC. Encoded protein: CSVATSGEHEQFF. V is TRBV29-1 and J is TRBJ2-1; D possibly corresponds to TRBD1 (6 bases). Germline-derived CDR1 and CDR2 are SQVTM and ANQGSEA. Trimming cost V 4 bases and J 8 bases, with 15 bases left between them. The CDR3 consists of 13 residues.

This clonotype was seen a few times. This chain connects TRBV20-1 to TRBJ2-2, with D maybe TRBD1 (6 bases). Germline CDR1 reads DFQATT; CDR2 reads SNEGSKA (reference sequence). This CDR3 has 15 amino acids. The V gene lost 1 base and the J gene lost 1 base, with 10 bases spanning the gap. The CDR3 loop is CSARGGQKNTGELFF. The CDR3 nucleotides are TGCAGTGCTAGAGGTGGACAGAAGAACACCGGGGAGCTGTTTTTT.

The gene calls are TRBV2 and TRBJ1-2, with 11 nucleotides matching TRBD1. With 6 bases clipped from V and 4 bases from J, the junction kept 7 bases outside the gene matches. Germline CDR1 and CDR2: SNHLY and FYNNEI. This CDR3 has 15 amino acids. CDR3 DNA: TGTGCCAGCAGCCCCGGACAGGGGGCTGTCTATGGCTACACCTTC. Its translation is CASSPGQGAVYGYTF.

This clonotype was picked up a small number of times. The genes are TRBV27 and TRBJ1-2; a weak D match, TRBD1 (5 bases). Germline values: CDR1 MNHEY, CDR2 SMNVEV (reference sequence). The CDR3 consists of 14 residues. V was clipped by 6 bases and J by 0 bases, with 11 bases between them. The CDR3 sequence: CASRPGLANYGYTF. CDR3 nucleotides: TGTGCCAGCAGACCAGGGTTAGCTAACTATGGCTACACCTTC.

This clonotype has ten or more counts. Here the CDR3 reads CASSLRFGRLNTEAFF. As DNA, the CDR3 is TGTGCCAGCAGTTTAAGGTTTGGCAGACTGAACACTGAAGCTTTCTTT. The J gene is TRBJ1-1, the V gene TRBV27; no clear D. The CDR3 consists of 16 residues. V shed 2 bases and J shed 0 bases, with 13 bases lying between them. Germline CDR1 reads MNHEY; CDR2 reads SMNVEV (reference sequence).

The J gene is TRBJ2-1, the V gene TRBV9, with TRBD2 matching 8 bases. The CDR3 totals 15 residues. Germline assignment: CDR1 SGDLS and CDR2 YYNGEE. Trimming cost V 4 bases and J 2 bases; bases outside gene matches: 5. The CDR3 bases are TGTGCCAGCAGCCCTCGACTAGCGACCTACAATGAGCAGTTCTTC. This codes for CASSPRLATYNEQFF.

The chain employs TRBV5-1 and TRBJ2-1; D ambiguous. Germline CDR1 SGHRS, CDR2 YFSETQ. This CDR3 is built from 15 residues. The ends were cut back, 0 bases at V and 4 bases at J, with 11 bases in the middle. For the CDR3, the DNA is TGCGCCAGCAGCTTGGGCGGATTTTCGTACAATGAGCAGTTCTTC. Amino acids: CASSLGGFSYNEQFF.

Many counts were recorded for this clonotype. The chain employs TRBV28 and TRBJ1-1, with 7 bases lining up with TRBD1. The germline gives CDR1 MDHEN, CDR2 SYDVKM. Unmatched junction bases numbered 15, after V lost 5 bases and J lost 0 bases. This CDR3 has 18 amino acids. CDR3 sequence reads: CASSTPLDRSSMNTEAFF. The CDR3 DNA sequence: TGTGCCAGCAGTACGCCCTTGGACAGGTCCAGCATGAACACTGAAGCTTTCTTT.

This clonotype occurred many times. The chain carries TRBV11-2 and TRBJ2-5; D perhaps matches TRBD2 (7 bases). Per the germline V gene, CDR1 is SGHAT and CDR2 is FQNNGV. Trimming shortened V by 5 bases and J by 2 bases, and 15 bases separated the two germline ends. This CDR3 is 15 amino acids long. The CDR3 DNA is TGTGCCAGCAGCGCGCCTAGGGGGGGGCAAGAGACCCAGTACTTC. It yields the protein CASSAPRGGQETQYF.

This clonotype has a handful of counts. The CDR3 DNA follows: TGTGCCAGCAGTTCTACCGGGACAGGGCTTTACGAGCAGTACTTC. Its translation is CASSSTGTGLYEQYF. The rearrangement links TRBV6-9 to TRBJ2-3; 9 bases match TRBD1. The DNA matches TRBJ2-7 better at its end, which makes the J call doubtful. The CDR3 loop spans 15 amino acids. CDR1 and CDR2 (germline): MNHGY, SVAAGI.

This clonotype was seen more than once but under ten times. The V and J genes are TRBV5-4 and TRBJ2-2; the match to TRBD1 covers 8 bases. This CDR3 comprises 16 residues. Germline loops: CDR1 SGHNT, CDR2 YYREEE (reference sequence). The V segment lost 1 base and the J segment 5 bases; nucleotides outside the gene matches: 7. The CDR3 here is CASSLRGTGGTGELFF. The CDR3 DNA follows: TGTGCCAGCAGCTTGAGGGGGACAGGCGGGACCGGGGAGCTGTTTTTT.

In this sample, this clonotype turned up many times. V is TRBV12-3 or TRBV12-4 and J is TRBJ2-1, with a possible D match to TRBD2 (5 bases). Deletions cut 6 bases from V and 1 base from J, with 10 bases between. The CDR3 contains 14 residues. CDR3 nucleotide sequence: TGTGCCAGCAGACTGGACTTGTCCTACAATGAGCAGTTCTTC. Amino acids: CASRLDLSYNEQFF.

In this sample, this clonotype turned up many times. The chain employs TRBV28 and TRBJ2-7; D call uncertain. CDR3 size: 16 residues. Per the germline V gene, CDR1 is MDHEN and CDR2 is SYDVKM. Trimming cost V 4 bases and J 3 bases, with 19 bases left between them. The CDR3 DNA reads TGTGCCAGCAGTTCACCACTGACTCTGAGCCTCTACGAGCAGTACTTC. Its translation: CASSSPLTLSLYEQYF.

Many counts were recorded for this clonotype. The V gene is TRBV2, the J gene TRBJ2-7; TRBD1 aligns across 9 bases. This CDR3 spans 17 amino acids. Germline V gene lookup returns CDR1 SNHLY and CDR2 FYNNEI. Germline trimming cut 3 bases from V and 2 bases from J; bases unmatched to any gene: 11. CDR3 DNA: TGTGCCAGCAGTGACCCACCGGCCGGACAGGGGACCTACGAGCAGTACTTC. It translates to CASSDPPAGQGTYEQYF.

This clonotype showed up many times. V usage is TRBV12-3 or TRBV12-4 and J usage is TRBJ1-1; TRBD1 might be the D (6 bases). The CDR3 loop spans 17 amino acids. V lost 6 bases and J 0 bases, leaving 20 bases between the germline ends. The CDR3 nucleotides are TGTGCCAGCAGCTTTGCATTGACAGGAAGGTTGAACACTGAAGCTTTCTTT. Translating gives CASSFALTGRLNTEAFF.

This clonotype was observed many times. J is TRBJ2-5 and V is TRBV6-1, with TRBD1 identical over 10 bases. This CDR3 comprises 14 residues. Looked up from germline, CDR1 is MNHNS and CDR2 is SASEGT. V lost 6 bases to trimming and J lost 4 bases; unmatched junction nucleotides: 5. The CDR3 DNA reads TGTGCCAGCAGAAATGACAGGGGGCGAGAGACCCAGTACTTC. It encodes CASRNDRGRETQYF.

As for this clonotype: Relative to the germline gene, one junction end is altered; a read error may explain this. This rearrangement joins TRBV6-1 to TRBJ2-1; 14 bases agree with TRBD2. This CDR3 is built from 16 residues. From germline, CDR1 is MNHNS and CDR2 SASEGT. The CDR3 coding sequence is TGTGCCAGCAAGGGACTAGCGGGAGATAGGGGCGGTGAGCAGTCCTTC. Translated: CASKGLAGDRGGEQSF.